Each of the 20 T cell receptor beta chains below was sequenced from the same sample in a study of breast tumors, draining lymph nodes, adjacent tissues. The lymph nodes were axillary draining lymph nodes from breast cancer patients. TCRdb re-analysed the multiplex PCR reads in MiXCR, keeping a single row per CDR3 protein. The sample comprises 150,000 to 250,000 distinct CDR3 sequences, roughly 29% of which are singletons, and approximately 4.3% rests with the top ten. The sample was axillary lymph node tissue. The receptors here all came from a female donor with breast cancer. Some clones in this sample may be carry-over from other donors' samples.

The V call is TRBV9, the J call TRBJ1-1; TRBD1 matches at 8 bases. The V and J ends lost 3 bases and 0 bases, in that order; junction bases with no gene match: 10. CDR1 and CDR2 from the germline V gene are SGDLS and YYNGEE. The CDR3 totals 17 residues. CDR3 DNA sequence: TGTGCCAGCAGCGCCACCGGGACAGGCAGCATGAACACTGAAGCTTTCTTT. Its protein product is CASSATGTGSMNTEAFF.

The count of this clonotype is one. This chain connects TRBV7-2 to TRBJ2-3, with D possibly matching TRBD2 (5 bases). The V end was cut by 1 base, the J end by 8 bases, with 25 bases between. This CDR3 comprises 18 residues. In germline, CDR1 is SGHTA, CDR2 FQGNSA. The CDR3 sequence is CASSLGVGMADRRVTQYF. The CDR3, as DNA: TGTGCCAGCAGCTTAGGAGTCGGGATGGCCGACCGACGAGTTACGCAGTATTTT.

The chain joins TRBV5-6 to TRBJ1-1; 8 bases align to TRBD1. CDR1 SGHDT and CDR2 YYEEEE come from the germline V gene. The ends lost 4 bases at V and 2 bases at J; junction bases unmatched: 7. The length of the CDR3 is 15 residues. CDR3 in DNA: TGTGCCAGCAGCCACAACAGGGGGATAAACACTGAAGCTTTCTTT. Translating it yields CASSHNRGINTEAFF.

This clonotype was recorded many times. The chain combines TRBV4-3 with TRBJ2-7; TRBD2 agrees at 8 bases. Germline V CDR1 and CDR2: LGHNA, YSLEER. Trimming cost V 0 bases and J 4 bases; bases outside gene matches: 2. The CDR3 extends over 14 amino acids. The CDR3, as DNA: TGCGCCAGCAGCCAAGAATCGGGAGGGTACGAGCAGTACTTC. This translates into CASSQESGGYEQYF.

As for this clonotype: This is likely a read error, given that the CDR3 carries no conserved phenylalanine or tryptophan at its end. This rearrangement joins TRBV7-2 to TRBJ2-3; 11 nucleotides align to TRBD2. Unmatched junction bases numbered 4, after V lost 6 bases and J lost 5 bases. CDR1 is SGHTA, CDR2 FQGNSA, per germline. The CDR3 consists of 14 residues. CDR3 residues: CASSSSGGIDTQYL. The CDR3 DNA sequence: TGTGCCAGCAGTTCTAGCGGGGGGATAGATACGCAGTATCTT.

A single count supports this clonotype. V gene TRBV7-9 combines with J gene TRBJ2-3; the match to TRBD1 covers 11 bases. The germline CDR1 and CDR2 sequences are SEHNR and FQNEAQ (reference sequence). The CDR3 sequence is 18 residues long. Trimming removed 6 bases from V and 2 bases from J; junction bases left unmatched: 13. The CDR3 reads CASSYTSGTGGLTDTQYF. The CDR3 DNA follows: TGTGCCAGCAGTTACACCTCCGGGACAGGGGGTCTCACAGATACGCAGTATTTT.

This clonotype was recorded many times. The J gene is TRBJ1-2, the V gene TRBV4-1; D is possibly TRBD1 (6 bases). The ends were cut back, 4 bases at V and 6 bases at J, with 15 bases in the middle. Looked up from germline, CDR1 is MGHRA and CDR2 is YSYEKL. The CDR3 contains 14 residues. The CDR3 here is CASSRQGLGDGYTF. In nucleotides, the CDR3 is TGCGCCAGCAGCCGGCAGGGGTTGGGCGATGGCTACACCTTC.

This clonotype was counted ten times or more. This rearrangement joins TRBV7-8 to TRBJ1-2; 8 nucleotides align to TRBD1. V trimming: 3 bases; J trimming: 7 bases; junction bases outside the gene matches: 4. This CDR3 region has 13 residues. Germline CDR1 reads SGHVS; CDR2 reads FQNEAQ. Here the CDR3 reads CASSFGQGGGYTF. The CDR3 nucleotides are TGTGCCAGCAGCTTCGGACAGGGCGGTGGCTACACCTTC.

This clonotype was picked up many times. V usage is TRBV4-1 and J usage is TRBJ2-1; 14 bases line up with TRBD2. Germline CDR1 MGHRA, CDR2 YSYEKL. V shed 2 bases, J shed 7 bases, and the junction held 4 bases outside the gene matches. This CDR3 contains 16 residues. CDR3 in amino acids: CASSQPTSGGGNEQFF. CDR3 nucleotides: TGCGCCAGCAGCCAACCGACTAGCGGGGGGGGGAATGAGCAGTTCTTC.

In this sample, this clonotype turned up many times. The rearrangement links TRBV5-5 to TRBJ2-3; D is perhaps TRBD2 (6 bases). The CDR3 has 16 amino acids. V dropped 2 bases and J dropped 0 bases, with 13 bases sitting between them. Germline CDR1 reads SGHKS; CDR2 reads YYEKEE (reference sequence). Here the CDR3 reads CASSFVGGASTDTQYF. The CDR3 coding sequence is TGTGCCAGCAGCTTCGTTGGCGGGGCTAGCACAGATACGCAGTATTTT.

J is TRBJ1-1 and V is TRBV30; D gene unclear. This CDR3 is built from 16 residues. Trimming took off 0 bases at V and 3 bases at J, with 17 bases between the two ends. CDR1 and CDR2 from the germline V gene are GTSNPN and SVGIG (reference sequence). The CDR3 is CAWSVRRRLKDTEAFF. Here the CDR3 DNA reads TGTGCCTGGAGTGTACGGAGGCGGCTAAAGGACACTGAAGCTTTCTTT.

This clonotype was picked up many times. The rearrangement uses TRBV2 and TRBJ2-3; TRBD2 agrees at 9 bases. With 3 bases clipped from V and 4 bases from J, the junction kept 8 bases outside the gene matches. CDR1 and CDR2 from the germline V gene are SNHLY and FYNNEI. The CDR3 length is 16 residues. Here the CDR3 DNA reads TGTGCCAGCAGTGATTGGGCTAGCGGGGCCGCAGATACGCAGTATTTT. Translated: CASSDWASGAADTQYF.

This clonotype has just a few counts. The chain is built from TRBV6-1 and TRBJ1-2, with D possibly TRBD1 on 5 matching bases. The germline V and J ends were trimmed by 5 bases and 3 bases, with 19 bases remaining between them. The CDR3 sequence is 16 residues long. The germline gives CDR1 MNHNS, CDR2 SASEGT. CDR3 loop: CASSRDGARGYYGYTF. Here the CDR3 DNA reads TGTGCCAGCAGTCGCGATGGAGCCCGGGGGTACTATGGCTACACCTTC.

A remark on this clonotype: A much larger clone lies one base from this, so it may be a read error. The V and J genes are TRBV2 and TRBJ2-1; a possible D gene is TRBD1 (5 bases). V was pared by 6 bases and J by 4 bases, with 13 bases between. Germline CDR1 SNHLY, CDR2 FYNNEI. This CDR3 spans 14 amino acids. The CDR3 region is CASSLTVGYNEQFF. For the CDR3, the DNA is TGTGCCAGCAGCCTGACAGTGGGATACAATGAGCAGTTCTTC.

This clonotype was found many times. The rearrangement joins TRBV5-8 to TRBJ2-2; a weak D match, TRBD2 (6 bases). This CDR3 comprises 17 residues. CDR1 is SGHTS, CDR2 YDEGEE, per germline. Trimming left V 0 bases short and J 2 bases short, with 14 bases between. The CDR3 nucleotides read TGTGCCAGCAGCTTGGCCTTTGGTAGCGGAAACACCGGGGAGCTGTTTTTT. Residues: CASSLAFGSGNTGELFF.

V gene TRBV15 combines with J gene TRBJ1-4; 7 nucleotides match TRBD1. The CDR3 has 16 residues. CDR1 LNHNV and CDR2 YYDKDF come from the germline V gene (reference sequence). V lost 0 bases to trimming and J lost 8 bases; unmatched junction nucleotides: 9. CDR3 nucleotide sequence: TGTGCCACCAGCAGAGATCTAGACAGGGCAGTCGAAAAACTGTTTTTT. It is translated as CATSRDLDRAVEKLFF.

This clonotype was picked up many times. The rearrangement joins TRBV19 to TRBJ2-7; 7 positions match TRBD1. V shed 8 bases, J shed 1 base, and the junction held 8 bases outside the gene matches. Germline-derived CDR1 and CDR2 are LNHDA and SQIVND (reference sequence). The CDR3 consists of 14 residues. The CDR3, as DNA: TGTGCCAGTGCCGCCGGGACAGAGTCCTACGAGCAGTACTTC. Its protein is CASAAGTESYEQYF.

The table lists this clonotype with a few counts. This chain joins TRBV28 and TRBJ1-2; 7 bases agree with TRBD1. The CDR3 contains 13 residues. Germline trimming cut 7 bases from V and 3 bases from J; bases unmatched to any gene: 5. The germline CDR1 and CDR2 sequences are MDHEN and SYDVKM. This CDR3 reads CASTFGQDYGYTF. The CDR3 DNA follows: TGTGCCAGCACTTTTGGACAGGACTATGGCTACACCTTC.

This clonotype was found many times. The CDR3 nucleotides read TGTGCCAGCTCACCAAGACAGGGTTTCTACGAGCAGTACTTC. It is translated as CASSPRQGFYEQYF. The V and J genes are TRBV18 and TRBJ2-7; 7 bases line up with TRBD1. Germline values: CDR1 KGHSH, CDR2 LQKENI. CDR3 length equals 14 residues. Unmatched junction bases numbered 4, after V lost 2 bases and J lost 3 bases. Using reference TRBV18 and TRBJ2-7 for the parts outside the CDR3, the full variable domain is NAGVMQNPRHLVRRRGQEARLRCSPMKGHSHVYWYRQLPEEGLKFMVYLQKENIIDESGMPKERFSAEFPKEGPSILRIQQVVRGDSAAYFCASSPRQGFYEQYFGPGTRLTVT.

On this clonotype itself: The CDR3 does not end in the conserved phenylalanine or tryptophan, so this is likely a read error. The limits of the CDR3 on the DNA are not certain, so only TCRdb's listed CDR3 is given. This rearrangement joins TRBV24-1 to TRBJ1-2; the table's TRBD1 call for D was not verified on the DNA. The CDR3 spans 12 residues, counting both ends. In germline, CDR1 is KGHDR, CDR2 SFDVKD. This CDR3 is CATSDLRRGRAY.